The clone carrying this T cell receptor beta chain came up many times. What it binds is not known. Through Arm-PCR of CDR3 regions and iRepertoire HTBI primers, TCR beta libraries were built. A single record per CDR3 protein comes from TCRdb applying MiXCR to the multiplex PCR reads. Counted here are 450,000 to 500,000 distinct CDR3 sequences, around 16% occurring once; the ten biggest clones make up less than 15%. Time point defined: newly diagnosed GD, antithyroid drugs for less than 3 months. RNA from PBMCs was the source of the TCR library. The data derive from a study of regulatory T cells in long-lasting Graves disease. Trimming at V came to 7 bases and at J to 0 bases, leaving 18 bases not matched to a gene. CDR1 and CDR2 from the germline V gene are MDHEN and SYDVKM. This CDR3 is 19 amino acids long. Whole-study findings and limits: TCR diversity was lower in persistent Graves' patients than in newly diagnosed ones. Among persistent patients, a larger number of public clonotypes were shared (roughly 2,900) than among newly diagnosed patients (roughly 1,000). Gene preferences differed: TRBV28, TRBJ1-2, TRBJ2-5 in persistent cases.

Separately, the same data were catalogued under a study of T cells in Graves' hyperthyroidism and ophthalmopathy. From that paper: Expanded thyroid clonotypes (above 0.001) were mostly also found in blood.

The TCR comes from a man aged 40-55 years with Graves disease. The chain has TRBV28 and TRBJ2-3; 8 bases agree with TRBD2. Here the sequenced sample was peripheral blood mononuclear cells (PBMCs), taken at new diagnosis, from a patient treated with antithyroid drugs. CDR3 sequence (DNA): TGTGCCAGCAATCCCGGGACTAGGGGTTGGCCCGATAGCACAGATACGCAGTATTTT. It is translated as CASNPGTRGWPDSTDTQYF.